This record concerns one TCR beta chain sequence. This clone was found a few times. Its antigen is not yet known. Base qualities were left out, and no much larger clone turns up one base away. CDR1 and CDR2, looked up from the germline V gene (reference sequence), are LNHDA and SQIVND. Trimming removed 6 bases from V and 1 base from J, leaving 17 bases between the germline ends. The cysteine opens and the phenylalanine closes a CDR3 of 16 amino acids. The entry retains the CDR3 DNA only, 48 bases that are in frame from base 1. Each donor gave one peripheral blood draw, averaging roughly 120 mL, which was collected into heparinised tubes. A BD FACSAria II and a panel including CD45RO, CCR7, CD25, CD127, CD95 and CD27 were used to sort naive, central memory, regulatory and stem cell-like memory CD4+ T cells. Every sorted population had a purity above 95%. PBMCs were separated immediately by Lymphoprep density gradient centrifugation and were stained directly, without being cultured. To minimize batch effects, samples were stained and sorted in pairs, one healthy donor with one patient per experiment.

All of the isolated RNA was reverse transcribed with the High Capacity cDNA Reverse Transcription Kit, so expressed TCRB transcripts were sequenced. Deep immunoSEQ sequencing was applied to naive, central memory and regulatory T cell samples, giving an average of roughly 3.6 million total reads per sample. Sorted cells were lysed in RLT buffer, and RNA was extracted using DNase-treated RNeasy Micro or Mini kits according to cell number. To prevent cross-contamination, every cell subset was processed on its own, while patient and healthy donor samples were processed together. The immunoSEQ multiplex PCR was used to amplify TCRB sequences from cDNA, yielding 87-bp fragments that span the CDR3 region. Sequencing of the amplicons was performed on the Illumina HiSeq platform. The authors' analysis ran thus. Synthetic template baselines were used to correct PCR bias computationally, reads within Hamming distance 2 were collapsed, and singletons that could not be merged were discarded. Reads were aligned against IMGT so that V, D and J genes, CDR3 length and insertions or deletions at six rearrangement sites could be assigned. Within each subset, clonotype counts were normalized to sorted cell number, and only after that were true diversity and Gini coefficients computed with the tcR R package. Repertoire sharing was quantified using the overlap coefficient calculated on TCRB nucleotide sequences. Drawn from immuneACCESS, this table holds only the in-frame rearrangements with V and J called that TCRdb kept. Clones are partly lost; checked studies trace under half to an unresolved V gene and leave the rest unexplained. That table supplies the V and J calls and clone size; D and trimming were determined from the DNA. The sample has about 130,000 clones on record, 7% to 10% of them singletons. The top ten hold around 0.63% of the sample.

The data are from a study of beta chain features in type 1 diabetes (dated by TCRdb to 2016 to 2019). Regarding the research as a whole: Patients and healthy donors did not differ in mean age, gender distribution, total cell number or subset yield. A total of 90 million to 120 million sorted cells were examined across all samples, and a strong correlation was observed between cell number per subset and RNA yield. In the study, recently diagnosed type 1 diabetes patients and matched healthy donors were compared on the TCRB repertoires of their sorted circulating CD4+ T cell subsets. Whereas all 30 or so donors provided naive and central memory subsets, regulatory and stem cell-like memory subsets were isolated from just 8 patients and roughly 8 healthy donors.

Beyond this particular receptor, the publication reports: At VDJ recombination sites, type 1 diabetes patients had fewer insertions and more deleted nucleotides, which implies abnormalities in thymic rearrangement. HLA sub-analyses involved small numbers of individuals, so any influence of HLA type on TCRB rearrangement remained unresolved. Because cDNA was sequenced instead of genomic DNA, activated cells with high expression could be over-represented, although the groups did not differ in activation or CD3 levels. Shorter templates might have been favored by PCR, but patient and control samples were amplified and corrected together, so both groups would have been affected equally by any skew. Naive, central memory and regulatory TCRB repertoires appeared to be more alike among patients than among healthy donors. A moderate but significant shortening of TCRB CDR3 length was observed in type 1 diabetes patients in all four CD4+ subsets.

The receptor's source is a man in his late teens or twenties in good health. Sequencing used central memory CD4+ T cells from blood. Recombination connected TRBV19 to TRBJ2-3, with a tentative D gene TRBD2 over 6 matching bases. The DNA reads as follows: TGTGCCAGTAGCCCCTCTGGCGGGGCGCGCACAGATACGCAGTATTTT. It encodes CASSPSGGARTDTQYF.